Many counts were recorded for the clone carrying this TCR beta chain. The data belong to a study of T cells in Graves' hyperthyroidism and ophthalmopathy. Researchers amplified the TCR beta CDR3 regions from RNA transcripts. Carried out on the TCR CDR3, a first-round RT-PCR used the HTBI primer set. TCRdb called the multiplex PCR reads again in MiXCR, with one record for every CDR3 protein. Among 200,000 to 250,000 distinct CDR3 sequences listed, about a sixth were seen once. The specimen was blood. The receptor was derived from a woman between 45 and 60 years old with Graves' hyperthyroidism.

CDR3 protein: CSVEAAGVGNSYEQYF. The CDR3 nucleotides read TGCAGCGTTGAAGCGGCAGGCGTGGGGAATTCCTACGAGCAGTACTTC. The chain has TRBV29-1 and TRBJ2-7; unclear D gene. Trimming took 1 base from V and 1 from J, leaving 17 bases between them. The CDR3 sequence is 16 residues long. From germline, CDR1 is SQVTM and CDR2 ANQGSEA.